This T cell receptor beta chain was observed in a study of blood T cell repertoires in COVID-19. Across the study: The samples span acute and convalescent COVID-19 from the United States, Italy and Spain.

CDR1 is MDHEN and CDR2 is SYDVKM in the germline V gene. Deletions cut 5 bases from V and 7 bases from J, with 15 bases between. The CDR3 has 14 amino acids. The data were produced by immunoSEQ multiplex PCR, yet TCRdb's version contains in-frame clones alone and is incomplete. The sample contains some 40,000 clones, approximately 80% of which appear only once. The sequence derives from a man in his sixties or seventies with acute or convalescent COVID-19. This chain uses TRBV28 with TRBJ1-5; D is ambiguous. Material for sequencing was peripheral blood. The CDR3 sequence is CASSPPGGWQPQHF. In nucleotides, the CDR3 is TGTGCCAGCAGTCCACCCGGTGGTTGGCAGCCCCAGCATTTT. Complete variable domain (other parts from reference TRBV28 and TRBJ1-5): DVKVTQSSRYLVKRTGEKVFLECVQDMDHENMFWYRQDPGLGLRLIYFSYDVKMKEKGDIPEGYSVSREKKERFSLILESASTNQTSMYLCASSPPGGWQPQHFGDGTRLSIL.